This section outlines one T cell receptor beta chain sequence together with its context. The sample comes from a study of blood T cell repertoires in COVID-19. About the research overall: The cDNA or gDNA used as material had been derived from T cells, B-cell-depleted T cells, or PBMCs.

Germline CDR1 and CDR2: ENHRY and SYGVKD. This CDR3 contains 13 residues. V was pared by 6 bases and J by 7 bases, with 6 bases of the junction left unmatched. Original data processing: Reference gene primer amplification in the assay estimated nucleated cell counts. Generated by immunoSEQ multiplex PCR, the TCRdb table keeps only in-frame clones and is missing some. Clone size and V and J calls were adopted from that table, with D and trimming inferred from the DNA. The data contain roughly 250,000 clones, approximately 85% of them singletons. Participants were aged roughly 18 to 90 years from about two dozen US areas. Resolution of symptoms, clearance, or two negative PCRs was present in recovered Cohort 3 donors.

Sequenced: PBMCs or T cells enriched from blood (not recorded which). The chain is built from TRBV10-3 and TRBJ2-1, with TRBD2 identical over 7 bases. The sequence was collected from a woman in her 30s who had recovered from COVID-19. Here the CDR3 reads CAISSTGGNEQFF. The CDR3 DNA reads as TGTGCCATCAGCTCAACGGGGGGAAATGAGCAGTTCTTC.